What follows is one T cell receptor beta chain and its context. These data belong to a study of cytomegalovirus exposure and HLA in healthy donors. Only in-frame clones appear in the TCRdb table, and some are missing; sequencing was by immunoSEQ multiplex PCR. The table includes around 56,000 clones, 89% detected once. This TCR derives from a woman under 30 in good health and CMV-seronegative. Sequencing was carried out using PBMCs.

CDR3: CASSVRLGESSYEQYF. CDR3 nucleotides: TGTGCCAGCAGCGTTAGACTAGGCGAGAGCTCCTACGAGCAGTACTTC. The rearrangement links TRBV11-2 to TRBJ2-7; possibly TRBD2 for D (6 bases). CDR1 and CDR2 (germline): SGHAT, FQNNGV. CDR3 length: 16 residues. V lost 5 bases, J lost 0 bases, and 17 bases lay in between.